This is a list of T cell receptor beta chains from one sample in a study of blood T cell repertoires in COVID-19. Assay: immunoSEQ multiplex PCR; the TCRdb copy retains only in-frame clones and omits some. This sample yields some 150,000 clones, of which around 76% are seen a single time; about 8.4% belongs to the top ten. The specimen sequenced was peripheral blood. The receptors shown here come from a woman aged 70-85 years with acute or convalescent COVID-19. Both conserved end residues are part of each CDR3. The D gene is left open where the match is weak.

J	V	D	CDR3
TRBJ2-7	TRBV28	NA	CASGGSGSYEQYF
TRBJ1-6	TRBV29-1	TRBD1	CSVGQGGNSPLHF
TRBJ1-2	TRBV28	NA	CASSSQGFGARRGSNYGYTF
TRBJ1-6	TRBV10-3	NA	CAISDGGDSPLHF
TRBJ1-1	TRBV5-1	NA	CASSLEDSEEAFF
TRBJ2-5	TRBV7-9	TRBD2	CASSSPTSGYEGETQYF
TRBJ1-4	TRBV4-2	NA	CASSQETQDEKLFF
TRBJ2-4	TRBV29-1	TRBD1	CSVGGGQGLNIQYF
TRBJ2-3	TRBV2	NA	CASSLTGSSTDTQYF
TRBJ1-2	TRBV7-2	NA	CASSPQGNYGYTF
TRBJ2-7	TRBV9	TRBD2	CASKPGLAGPYEQYF
TRBJ1-2	TRBV6-2/TRBV6-3	NA	CASSYSAATGYTF
TRBJ1-6	TRBV19	NA	CASSPGVWTPLHF
TRBJ2-5	TRBV7-2	TRBD2	CASSPGGGPGETQYF